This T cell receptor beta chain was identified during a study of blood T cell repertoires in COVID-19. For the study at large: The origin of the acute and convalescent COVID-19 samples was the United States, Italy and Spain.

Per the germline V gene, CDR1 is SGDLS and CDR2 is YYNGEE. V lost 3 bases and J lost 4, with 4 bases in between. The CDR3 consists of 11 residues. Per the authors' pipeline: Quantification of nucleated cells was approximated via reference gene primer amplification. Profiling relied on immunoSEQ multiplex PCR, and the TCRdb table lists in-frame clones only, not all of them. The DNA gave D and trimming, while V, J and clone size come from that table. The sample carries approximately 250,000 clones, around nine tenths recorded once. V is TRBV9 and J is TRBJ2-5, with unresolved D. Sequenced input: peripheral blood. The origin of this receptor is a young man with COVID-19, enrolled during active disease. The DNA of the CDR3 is TGTGCCAGCAGCGACTCAGAGACCCAGTACTTC. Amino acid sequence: CASSDSETQYF.